This T cell receptor delta chain stems from a study of delta chains in infants with herpesvirus infections. TCR cDNA was made from PBMC RNA with gamma- and delta-chain-specific primers. TCRdb redid the clone calls on the RT-PCR reads with CATT. The top ten clones hold 6.7% of a sample with more than 1,300 delta-chain clones, 25% to 30% of them seen once. The CDR3 runs to 18 residues. The germline CDR1 and CDR2 sequences are TSWWSYY and QGS. V gave up 4 bases and J gave up 3 bases; unmatched junction bases: 11. The material sequenced was peripheral blood, taken at time point 1 of longitudinal follow-up. The rearrangement uses TRDV1 and TRDJ1, with TRDD3 identical over 13 bases. This clonotype originated in a human donor who was a Ugandan infant, either HIV-exposed or HIV-unexposed (not recorded which). In DNA form, the CDR3 reads TGTGCTCTTGGGGGCTTGACTGGGGGATACGGAGAGGCCGATAAACTCATCTTT. This codes for CALGGLTGGYGEADKLIF.